The 20 T cell receptor beta chains in this list originate from one sample, sequenced in a study of siplizumab effects on memory and regulatory T cells. Measured with immunoSEQ multiplex PCR; TCRdb has only the in-frame clones, and not every one. The repertoire holds some 87,000 clones, over 80% seen once, with roughly 15% in the top ten. The sample was CD4+ T cells sorted from blood. The receptor set was obtained from a human donor in good health.

The chain links TRBV28 to TRBJ2-3; 11 bases line up with TRBD2. CDR3 length: 15 residues. Germline CDR1 and CDR2: MDHEN and SYDVKM. V trimming: 6 bases; J trimming: 4 bases; junction bases outside the gene matches: 6. The CDR3 sequence: CASSLAGGGADTQYF. CDR3 nucleotides: TGTGCCAGCAGCCTAGCGGGAGGCGGAGCAGATACGCAGTATTTT.

V is TRBV2 and J is TRBJ2-7, with 10 bases matching TRBD2. Germline V lookup: CDR1 SNHLY, CDR2 FYNNEI. With V trimmed by 5 bases and J by 3 bases, 10 bases remained unmatched. This CDR3 region has 16 residues. CDR3 DNA: TGTGCCAGCAGTAGGGGGGCTAGCGGGAGAATCTACGAGCAGTACTTC. Residues: CASSRGASGRIYEQYF.

CDR3 DNA sequence: TGTGCCAGCAGCAGTACCGGGACACCTCCGGGCAATGAGCAGTTCTTC. Translation: CASSSTGTPPGNEQFF. The gene calls are TRBV5-6 and TRBJ2-1, with D perhaps TRBD1 (6 bases). The V gene lost 4 bases and the J gene lost 6 bases, with 20 bases spanning the gap. CDR1 and CDR2 (germline): SGHDT, YYEEEE. The CDR3 consists of 16 residues.

This chain uses TRBV11-3 with TRBJ2-3; 9 bases agree with TRBD2. This CDR3 comprises 16 residues. The V and J ends lost 1 base and 2 bases, in that order; junction bases with no gene match: 4. CDR1 and CDR2 from the germline V gene are SGHNT and YENEEA. In nucleotides, the CDR3 is TGTGCCAGCAGCTTAGGGGGCGGGAGGGACACAGATACGCAGTATTTT. It encodes CASSLGGGRDTDTQYF.

This chain connects TRBV5-4 to TRBJ2-7; D gene unclear. Deletions cut 0 bases from V and 3 bases from J, with 4 bases between. The CDR3 covers 12 residues. Germline CDR1 reads SGHNT; CDR2 reads YYREEE (reference sequence). DNA of the CDR3: TGTGCCAGCAGCTTGGGTGTCTACGAGCAGTACTTC. It yields the protein CASSLGVYEQYF.

The V gene is TRBV5-6, the J gene TRBJ2-3; a weak D match, TRBD1 (5 bases). This CDR3 has 13 amino acids. Per germline, CDR1 SGHDT and CDR2 YYEEEE. Trimming took off 4 bases at V and 3 bases at J, with 9 bases between the two ends. CDR3 sequence (DNA): TGTGCCAGCAGCGGCTCAGGGACAGATACGCAGTATTTT. Residues: CASSGSGTDTQYF. The full variable domain, in which reference TRBV5-6 and TRBJ2-3 provide the parts outside the CDR3, is DAGVTQSPTHLIKTRGQQVTLRCSPKSGHDTVSWYQQALGQGPQFIFQYYEEEERQRGNFPDRFSGHQFPNYSSELNVNALLLGDSALYLCASSGSGTDTQYFGPGTRLTVL.

The V gene is TRBV9, the J gene TRBJ2-7, with 11 positions matching TRBD2. CDR3 length: 15 amino acids. With V trimmed by 0 bases and J by 3 bases, 2 bases remained unmatched. Germline V gene data show CDR1 as SGDLS and CDR2 as YYNGEE. The chain's CDR3 is CASSVASGRYYEQYF. CDR3 DNA: TGTGCCAGCAGCGTAGCTAGCGGGAGGTACTACGAGCAGTACTTC.

V gene TRBV27 combines with J gene TRBJ2-1; no definite D call. Between the trimmed V and J ends, which lost 4 bases and 7 bases, there was a span of 11 bases. Per germline, CDR1 MNHEY and CDR2 SMNVEV (reference sequence). The CDR3 runs 13 residues. CDR3 sequence: CASSSSTLNEQFF. DNA of the CDR3: TGTGCCAGCAGTTCCTCGACTCTTAATGAGCAGTTCTTC.

This clone was counted a few times. The chain joins TRBV5-1 to TRBJ2-7, with D perhaps matching TRBD1 (6 bases). The length of the CDR3 is 15 residues. Germline V lookup: CDR1 SGHRS, CDR2 YFSETQ. Between the trimmed V and J ends, which lost 4 bases and 0 bases, there was a span of 14 bases. The CDR3 reads CASSAYRDPSYEQYF. The CDR3 nucleotides read TGCGCCAGCAGCGCATACAGGGATCCCTCCTACGAGCAGTACTTC.

The table lists this clone with a count of one. The sample holds other DNA sequences that translate to the same CDR3. This chain connects TRBV6-5 to TRBJ1-1, with D unresolved. CDR3 length: 14 residues. Per germline, CDR1 MNHEY and CDR2 SVGAGI. With 2 bases removed from V and 1 base from J, the gap between germline ends came to 8 bases. The CDR3 reads CASSYGRRNTEAFF. Written as DNA, the CDR3 is TGTGCCAGCAGTTACGGCAGGCGGAACACTGAAGCTTTCTTT.

The chain couples TRBV9 to TRBJ1-5; the D gene is possibly TRBD1 (6 bases). Germline loops: CDR1 SGDLS, CDR2 YYNGEE. The CDR3 is 14 residues long. The V end lost 3 bases, the J end lost 3 bases, and 10 bases lay between the germline ends. CDR3 sequence: CASSERDINQPQHF. In DNA form, the CDR3 reads TGTGCCAGCAGCGAAAGGGACATCAATCAGCCCCAGCATTTT.

The gene calls are TRBV28 and TRBJ2-7; 8 nucleotides match TRBD1. Trimming at V came to 2 bases and at J to 0 bases, leaving 9 bases not matched to a gene. The CDR3 is 17 residues long. Germline V gene lookup returns CDR1 MDHEN and CDR2 SYDVKM. The CDR3 nucleotides are TGTGCCAGCAGTTTAGAGCGTGGGGACAGGAACTCCTACGAGCAGTACTTC. Its translation is CASSLERGDRNSYEQYF.

The rearrangement uses TRBV5-1 and TRBJ2-2; TRBD2 might be the D (6 bases). There are 16 residues in the CDR3. V shed 6 bases and J shed 0 bases, with 15 bases lying between them. Per germline, CDR1 SGHRS and CDR2 YFSETQ. CDR3 loop: CASNSPGGTNTGELFF. As DNA, the CDR3 is TGCGCCAGCAACTCCCCGGGCGGGACGAACACCGGGGAGCTGTTTTTT.

The rearrangement uses TRBV15 and TRBJ2-1; weak D call: TRBD1 (6 bases). CDR3 length: 16 amino acids. CDR1 and CDR2 from the germline V gene are LNHNV and YYDKDF (reference sequence). Trimming removed 4 bases from V and 0 bases from J, with 13 bases in between. CDR3 nucleotides: TGTGCCACCAGCACTCTAGGGGGTAGCTCCTACAATGAGCAGTTCTTC. Residues: CATSTLGGSSYNEQFF.

This clone appeared once. The chain carries TRBV12-5 and TRBJ2-7; no definite D call. Deletions cut 2 bases from V and 9 bases from J, with 11 bases between. This CDR3 contains 12 residues. Germline V CDR1 and CDR2: LGHNT, FRNRAP. CDR3 nucleotides: TGTGCTAGTGGTTTGACGCTCTCCAGGCAGTACTTC. The encoded protein is CASGLTLSRQYF.

This rearrangement joins TRBV28 to TRBJ1-2, with 8 bases that match TRBD1. The CDR3 has 14 amino acids. With V trimmed by 5 bases and J by 8 bases, 10 bases remained unmatched. The germline V gene encodes CDR1 MDHEN and CDR2 SYDVKM. CDR3 in DNA: TGTGCCAGCAGTGAGCAGGGGGCAGGCTACGGCTACACCTTC. Residues: CASSEQGAGYGYTF.

This chain links TRBV4-1 with TRBJ2-7, with D perhaps matching TRBD1 (6 bases). V lost 4 bases to trimming and J lost 0 bases, with 13 bases between them. Germline lookup yields CDR1 MGHRA and CDR2 YSYEKL. The CDR3 has 15 amino acids. This chain's CDR3 is CASSLGTGSSYEQYF. DNA of the CDR3: TGCGCCAGCAGCCTGGGAACAGGGAGCTCCTACGAGCAGTACTTC.

This chain connects TRBV18 to TRBJ2-1, with D tentatively TRBD1 or TRBD2 (5 bases each). V was shortened by 5 bases and J by 15 bases, with 14 bases between the two germline ends. Germline loops: CDR1 KGHSH, CDR2 LQKENI. There are 11 residues in the CDR3. CDR3 loop: CASSTGTLPFF. CDR3 bases: TGTGCCAGCTCAACGGGGACCCTACCGTTCTTC.

The chain combines TRBV5-4 with TRBJ2-1; TRBD1 is a possible D gene (5 bases). V lost 3 bases to trimming and J lost 4 bases, with 8 bases between them. Germline V gives CDR1 SGHNT, CDR2 YYREEE (reference sequence). The CDR3 spans 13 residues. CDR3 loop: CASSSPGYNEQFF. The CDR3 nucleotides are TGTGCCAGCAGCTCGCCAGGGTACAATGAGCAGTTCTTC.

This clone has a single count. The chain carries TRBV7-2 and TRBJ2-5, with D perhaps matching TRBD1 (6 bases). Between the trimmed V and J ends, which lost 0 bases and 10 bases, there was a span of 12 bases. The germline CDR1 and CDR2 sequences are SGHTA and FQGNSA. The length of the CDR3 is 13 residues. CDR3 in amino acids: CASSLAYQGSQYF. As DNA, the CDR3 is TGTGCCAGCAGCTTAGCTTACCAGGGGAGCCAGTACTTC.